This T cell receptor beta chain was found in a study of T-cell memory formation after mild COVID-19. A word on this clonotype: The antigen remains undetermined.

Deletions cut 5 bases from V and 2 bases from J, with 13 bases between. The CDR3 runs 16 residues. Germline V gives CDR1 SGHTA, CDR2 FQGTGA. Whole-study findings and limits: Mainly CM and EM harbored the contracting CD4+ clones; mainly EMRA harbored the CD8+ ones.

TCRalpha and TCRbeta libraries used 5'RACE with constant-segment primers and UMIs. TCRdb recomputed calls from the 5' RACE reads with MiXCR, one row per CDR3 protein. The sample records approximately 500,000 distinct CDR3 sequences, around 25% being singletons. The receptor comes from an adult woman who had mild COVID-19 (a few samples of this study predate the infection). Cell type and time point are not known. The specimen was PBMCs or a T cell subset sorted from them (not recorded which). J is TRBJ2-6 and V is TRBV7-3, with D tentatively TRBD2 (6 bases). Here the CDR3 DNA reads TGTGCCAGCAGCGAAAGGGGAGGCGCTGGGGCCAACGTCCTGACTTTC. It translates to CASSERGGAGANVLTF.